This record concerns one T cell receptor beta chain sequence. This clonotype was seen a handful of times. It lacks a known antigen. Within one base of it there is no much larger clone, and no base qualities were kept. Sequencing used an Illumina HiSeq 1500. The raw public data were reprocessed by TCRdb itself: fastp quality trimming at Q25, MiXCR clonotype calling, in-frame beta chains only. Here each entry gathers all rows of one CDR3 protein and keeps the most common genes and DNA. For this sample there are about 450,000 distinct CDR3 sequences; 30% to 40% appear just once. The biggest ten clones account for approximately 14% of the sample. Including the terminal cysteine and phenylalanine, the CDR3 comprises 16 residues. Of all the DNA, just the CDR3 is kept, 48 bases in frame from base 1. CDR1 and CDR2, per the germline V gene, are LGHNA and YSLEER. Trimming at the junction amounts to 1 base on V and 5 bases on J, and the germline ends lie 14 bases apart.

The data were taken from a study of T cell repertoires in cytomegalovirus infection (dated by TCRdb to between 2019 and 2020). Notes on the research overall: The HLA type of each donor mattered for the analysis, because public TCR beta signatures pointed to carriage of CMV infection along with the matching HLA type. Results the study describes overall, beyond this receptor: The ex vivo response was dominated by HLA-C-restricted CMV-specific TCR beta clonotypes, which also provided the single most frequent clonotype in two of eight donors. Cumulative frequency of public TCR beta family members discriminated carriers of CMV infection plus the relevant HLA type in this cohort and an independent roughly 320-donor cohort.

The clonotype was recovered from a human donor in good health (CMV status not recorded). Some clones in this sample may be carry-over from other donors' samples. The sample was PBMCs. The rearranged segments are TRBV4-3 and TRBJ1-4, with an unclear D gene assignment. The DNA sequence is as follows: TGCGCCAGCAGCCAAGGGGGTTTCGGCCAAAATGAAAAACTGTTTTTT. This translates into CASSQGGFGQNEKLFF.